Only a few counts were recorded for the clone carrying this TCR beta chain. Its specificity is unknown. The sample belongs to a study of vaccination and CD4 T cells after COVID-19. Treatment indicated: roughly 11-day PBMC culture with coronavirus spike peptide pools or control peptides (ViraFEST assay). The CDR3 is made up of 16 amino acids. The V segment lost 3 bases and the J segment 1 base; nucleotides outside the gene matches: 10. CDR1 is DFQATT and CDR2 is SNEGSKA in the germline V gene (reference sequence). CD4+ T cells that had been cultured provided DNA sequenced with the Oncomine TCR Beta short-read assay. TCRdb reprocessed the PCR reads via MiXCR and lists one record per CDR3 protein. The data contain about 4,300 distinct CDR3 sequences, over 40% of them singletons.

Material: CD4+ T cells from blood, cultured in vitro. The sequence was collected from a human donor who had recovered from COVID-19. The rearrangement links TRBV20-1 to TRBJ1-1; TRBD1 agrees at 8 bases. The CDR3 is CSARVGQDTWNTEAFF. In DNA, the CDR3 is TGCAGTGCTAGGGTGGGACAGGACACTTGGAACACTGAAGCTTTCTTT.